A selection of T cell receptor beta chains follows, all from one sample in a study of T cells in Graves' hyperthyroidism and ophthalmopathy. TCRdb reanalysed the multiplex PCR reads using MiXCR and keeps one entry per CDR3 protein. The sample yields just over 550,000 distinct CDR3 sequences, about 45% seen once. Sequenced: peripheral blood or thyroid tissue (not recorded which). These receptors originate from a woman younger than 35 with Graves' hyperthyroidism. Each CDR3 is given with its conserved first and last residue. D genes are given only for firm matches. For some rows the clone size is stated as once, few or many, or as a class when expanded; others skip it.

TRBJ1-3	-	TRBV19	-	CAALGPTTIYF	TGTGCCGCACTAGGACCGACCACCATATATTTT
TRBJ2-5	TRBD2	TRBV9	few	CASSVTSGYFQETQYF	TGTGCCAGCAGCGTCACTAGCGGGTACTTTCAAGAGACCCAGTACTTC
TRBJ1-6	-	TRBV9	-	CASSVGAYNSPLYF	TGTGCCAGCAGCGTGGGGGCCTATAATTCACCCCTCTACTTT
TRBJ1-5	-	TRBV7-2	few	CASSQERGRQPQHF	TGTGCCAGCAGCCAGGAGAGGGGTCGCCAGCCCCAGCATTTT
TRBJ1-2	-	TRBV12-1	-	CASSFRTVNYGYTF	TGTGCCAGCAGCTTTAGGACGGTGAACTATGGCTACACCTTC
TRBJ1-1	-	TRBV29-1	-	CSVEGGMNTEAFF	TGCAGCGTTGAAGGGGGTATGAACACTGAAGCTTTCTTT
TRBJ2-7	TRBD2	TRBV25-1	medium-sized	CASSEGASGSFYEQYF	TGTGCCAGCAGTGAAGGGGCTAGCGGGAGTTTCTACGAGCAGTACTTC
TRBJ2-7	TRBD2	TRBV19	few	CASSIAASGGSYEQYF	TGTGCCAGTAGTATAGCGGCTAGCGGGGGATCCTACGAGCAGTACTTC
TRBJ2-1	TRBD2	TRBV6-4	-	CASSSGTRSEQFF	TGTGCCAGCAGTAGCGGGACCCGGAGTGAGCAGTTCTTC
TRBJ1-1	-	TRBV19	few	CASSIWGSTEAFF	TGTGCCAGTAGTATTTGGGGAAGTACTGAAGCTTTCTTT
TRBJ2-1	-	TRBV7-9	-	CASSLAGDNEQFF	TGTGCCAGCAGCTTAGCAGGGGACAATGAGCAGTTCTTC
TRBJ2-5	-	TRBV29-1	many	CSVEGETQYF	TGCAGCGTGGAGGGCGAGACCCAGTACTTC
TRBJ2-5	-	TRBV5-1	-	CASSLSEGVAETQYF	TGCGCCAGCAGCTTGAGCGAGGGGGTAGCAGAGACCCAGTACTTC
TRBJ2-2	-	TRBV11-1	-	CASSYRQVGELFF	TGTGCCAGCAGCTATAGGCAGGTCGGGGAGCTGTTTTTT
TRBJ2-7	-	TRBV29-1	many	CSVDVQGLGYEQYF	TGCAGCGTTGACGTGCAGGGACTGGGCTACGAGCAGTACTTC
TRBJ2-7	TRBD2	TRBV7-2	many	CASALGGGRYEQYF	TGTGCCAGCGCTCTCGGGGGAGGGCGATACGAGCAGTACTTC
TRBJ1-2	-	TRBV7-9	few	CASSLPISGDYGYTF	TGTGCCAGCAGCCTACCTATCTCAGGGGACTATGGCTACACCTTC
TRBJ1-4	TRBD1	TRBV20-1	-	CSARPGTGEKLFF	TGCAGTGCTAGGCCCGGGACAGGTGAAAAACTGTTTTTT
TRBJ2-7	-	TRBV7-9	few	CASTSPDSYEQYF	TGTGCCAGCACCTCTCCGGACTCCTACGAGCAGTACTTC
TRBJ1-2	-	TRBV28	many	CASSFAGRYGYTF	TGTGCCAGCAGTTTCGCAGGGAGATATGGCTACACCTTC
TRBJ1-5	TRBD1	TRBV29-1	-	CSPRTGGNQPQHF	TGCAGTCCAAGGACAGGGGGCAATCAGCCCCAGCATTTT
TRBJ1-1	-	TRBV2	-	CASGGLMLGTEAFF	TGTGCCAGCGGGGGCCTAATGCTCGGAACTGAAGCTTTCTTT
TRBJ2-7	-	TRBV7-9	-	CASSPTNEQYF	TGTGCCAGCAGCCCGACAAACGAGCAGTACTTC
TRBJ1-2	TRBD1	TRBV29-1	-	CSILTGEEYGYTF	TGCAGCATCCTGACAGGGGAGGAGTATGGCTACACCTTC
TRBJ1-3	-	TRBV9	once	CASSGSGQVFSGDTIYF	TGTGCCAGCAGCGGCTCGGGGCAGGTATTCTCTGGAGACACCATATATTTT
TRBJ2-5	-	TRBV2	many	CASSYQPGETQYF	TGTGCCAGCAGCTACCAACCGGGGGAGACCCAGTACTTC
TRBJ1-2	-	TRBV7-2	few	CASSPTRTWAKFYGYTF	TGTGCCAGCAGCCCTACACGGACGTGGGCAAAGTTCTATGGCTACACCTTC